The 9 T cell receptor beta chains reported below all come from one sample, sequenced in a study of control samples from healthy donors and cancer patients. Sequencing was performed with immunoSEQ multiplex PCR; in TCRdb, only in-frame clones are kept and a portion is missing. The profile shows roughly 170,000 clones, roughly 91% of them singletons. The sample taken for sequencing was blood. Receptors were obtained from a man between 18 and 35 years old in good health.

The V gene is TRBV27, the J gene TRBJ1-2; 7 nucleotides line up with TRBD1. Trimming took 3 bases from V and 4 from J; bases not matched to a gene: 5. Germline CDR1 reads MNHEY; CDR2 reads SMNVEV (reference sequence). The CDR3 length is 14 residues. CDR3 nucleotide sequence: TGTGCCAGCAGTTTCTCCAGGGGGACCTATGGCTACACCTTC. Amino acid sequence: CASSFSRGTYGYTF.

The chain recombines TRBV18 with TRBJ2-7, with D possibly being TRBD1 (5 bases). CDR1 is KGHSH and CDR2 is LQKENI in the germline V gene. Trimming shortened V by 6 bases and J by 6 bases, and 18 bases separated the two germline ends. CDR3 size: 14 residues. CDR3 sequence reads: CASSQRQGSLEQYF. CDR3 coding DNA: TGTGCCAGCTCCCAACGGCAGGGCTCCCTCGAGCAGTACTTC. Full variable domain (missing parts from reference TRBV18 and TRBJ2-7): NAGVMQNPRHLVRRRGQEARLRCSPMKGHSHVYWYRQLPEEGLKFMVYLQKENIIDESGMPKERFSAEFPKEGPSILRIQQVVRGDSAAYFCASSQRQGSLEQYFGPGTRLTVT.

The chain couples TRBV10-3 to TRBJ2-4; possible D gene TRBD2, 5 bases. The germline V and J ends were trimmed by 4 bases and 9 bases, with 10 bases remaining between them. The germline gives CDR1 ENHRY, CDR2 SYGVKD. The CDR3 sequence is 12 residues long. CDR3 coding DNA: TGTGCCATCAGTGGAGTAGGAGGCATTCAGTACTTC. This sequence encodes CAISGVGGIQYF.

The chain employs TRBV18 and TRBJ1-2; D is ambiguous. CDR1 is KGHSH, CDR2 LQKENI, per germline. The CDR3 covers 14 residues. V shed 2 bases and J shed 0 bases, with 7 bases lying between them. The CDR3 loop reads CASSPENTNYGYTF. The CDR3 coding sequence is TGTGCCAGCTCACCAGAAAACACTAACTATGGCTACACCTTC. Supplemented by reference TRBV18 and TRBJ1-2, the full variable domain reads NAGVMQNPRHLVRRRGQEARLRCSPMKGHSHVYWYRQLPEEGLKFMVYLQKENIIDESGMPKERFSAEFPKEGPSILRIQQVVRGDSAAYFCASSPENTNYGYTFGSGTRLTVV.

This clone was recorded once. The chain is built from TRBV5-5 and TRBJ2-3, with 8 bases aligning to TRBD1. CDR3 length: 16 residues. Germline V gene data show CDR1 as SGHKS and CDR2 as YYEKEE (reference sequence). Trimming took 0 bases from V and 4 from J; bases not matched to a gene: 7. CDR3 sequence reads: CASSLEGRGPPDTQYF. The CDR3 DNA sequence: TGTGCCAGCAGCTTGGAGGGCAGGGGGCCCCCAGATACGCAGTATTTT.

The J gene is TRBJ2-3, the V gene TRBV9, with D unclear. The CDR3 has 13 residues. Trimming cost V 3 bases and J 2 bases, with 7 bases left between them. Germline V gene lookup returns CDR1 SGDLS and CDR2 YYNGEE. CDR3 sequence: CASSGRATDTQYF. DNA of the CDR3: TGTGCCAGCAGCGGCCGGGCCACAGATACGCAGTATTTT.

V is TRBV9 and J is TRBJ1-5; no firm D call. The CDR3 has 12 amino acids. Per the germline V gene, CDR1 is SGDLS and CDR2 is YYNGEE. The V and J ends lost 0 bases and 9 bases respectively, with 7 bases between them. The CDR3 nucleotides are TGTGCCAGCAGCGTAGTAGGTGGGCCCCAGCATTTT. This codes for CASSVVGGPQHF.

This sequence joins TRBV12-3 or TRBV12-4 and TRBJ2-4; D is uncertain. V lost 7 bases and J lost 6, with 10 bases in between. The CDR3 has 12 residues. The CDR3 reads CASKTVGNIQYF. The CDR3 bases are TGTGCCAGCAAAACAGTGGGAAACATTCAGTACTTC.

The chain combines TRBV24-1 with TRBJ1-5; D is perhaps TRBD1 (6 bases). Germline-derived CDR1 and CDR2 are KGHDR and SFDVKD. The CDR3 has 13 amino acids. The germline V and J ends were trimmed by 7 bases and 8 bases, with 14 bases remaining between them. The CDR3 DNA follows: TGTGCCACCAGCGAAACAGGGTTGAAGCCCCAGCATTTT. Translated: CATSETGLKPQHF.